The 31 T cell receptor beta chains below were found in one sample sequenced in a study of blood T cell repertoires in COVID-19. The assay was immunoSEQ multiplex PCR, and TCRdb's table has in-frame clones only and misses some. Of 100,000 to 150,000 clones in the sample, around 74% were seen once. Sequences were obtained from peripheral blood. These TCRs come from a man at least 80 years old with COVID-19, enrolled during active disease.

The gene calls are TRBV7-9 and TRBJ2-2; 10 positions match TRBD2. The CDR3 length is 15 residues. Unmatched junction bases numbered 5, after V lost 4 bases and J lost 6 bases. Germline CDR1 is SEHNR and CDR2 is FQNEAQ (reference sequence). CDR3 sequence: CASSSSGSGAGELFF. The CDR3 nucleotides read TGTGCCAGCAGCTCTAGCGGGAGCGGGGCCGGGGAGCTGTTTTTT. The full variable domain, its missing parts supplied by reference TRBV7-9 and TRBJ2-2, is DTGVSQNPRHKITKRGQNVTFRCDPISEHNRLYWYRQTLGQGPEFLTYFQNEAQLEKSRLLSDRFSAERPKGSFSTLEIQRTEQGDSAMYLCASSSSGSGAGELFFGEGSRLTVL.

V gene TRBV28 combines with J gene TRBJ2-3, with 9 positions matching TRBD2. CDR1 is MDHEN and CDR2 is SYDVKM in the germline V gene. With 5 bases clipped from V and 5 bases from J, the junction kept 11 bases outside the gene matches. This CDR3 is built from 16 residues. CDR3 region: CASSPAWAGGLDTQYF. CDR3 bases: TGTGCCAGCAGTCCCGCCTGGGCGGGAGGGCTAGATACGCAGTATTTT.

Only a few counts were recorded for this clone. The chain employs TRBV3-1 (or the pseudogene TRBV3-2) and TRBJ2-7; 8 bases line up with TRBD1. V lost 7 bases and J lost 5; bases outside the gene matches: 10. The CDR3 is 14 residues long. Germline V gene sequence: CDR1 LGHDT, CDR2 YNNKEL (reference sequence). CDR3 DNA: TGTGCCAGCAACCCAGGGGGCGCGGGCCACGAGCAGTACTTC. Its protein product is CASNPGGAGHEQYF.

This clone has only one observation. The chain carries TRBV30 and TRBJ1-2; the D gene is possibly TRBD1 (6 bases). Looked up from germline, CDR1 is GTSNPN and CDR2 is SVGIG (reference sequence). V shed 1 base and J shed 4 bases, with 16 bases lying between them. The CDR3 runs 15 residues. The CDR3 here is CAWSGMYRAPYGYTF. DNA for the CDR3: TGTGCCTGGAGTGGAATGTACAGGGCTCCCTATGGCTACACCTTC.

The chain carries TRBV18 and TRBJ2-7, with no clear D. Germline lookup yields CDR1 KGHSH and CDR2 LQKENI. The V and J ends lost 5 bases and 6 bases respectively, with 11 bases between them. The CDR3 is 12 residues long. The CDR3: CASSAASGEQYF. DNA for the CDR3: TGTGCCAGCTCAGCGGCAAGTGGCGAGCAGTACTTC.

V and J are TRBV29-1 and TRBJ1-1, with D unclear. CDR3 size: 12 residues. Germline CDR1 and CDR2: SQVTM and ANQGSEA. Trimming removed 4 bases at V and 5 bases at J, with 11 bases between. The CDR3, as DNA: TGCAGCGTTGCCCTAGGTGGGACTGAAGCTTTCTTT. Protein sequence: CSVALGGTEAFF.

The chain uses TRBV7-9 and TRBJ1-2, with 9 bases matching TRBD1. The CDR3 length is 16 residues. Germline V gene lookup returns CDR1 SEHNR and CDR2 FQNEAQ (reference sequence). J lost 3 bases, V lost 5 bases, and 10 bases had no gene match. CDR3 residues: CASSLGTGIGDYGYTF. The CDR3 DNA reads TGTGCCAGCAGCCTGGGGACAGGGATCGGGGACTATGGCTACACCTTC. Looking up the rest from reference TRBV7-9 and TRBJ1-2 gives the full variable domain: DTGVSQNPRHKITKRGQNVTFRCDPISEHNRLYWYRQTLGQGPEFLTYFQNEAQLEKSRLLSDRFSAERPKGSFSTLEIQRTEQGDSAMYLCASSLGTGIGDYGYTFGSGTRLTVV.

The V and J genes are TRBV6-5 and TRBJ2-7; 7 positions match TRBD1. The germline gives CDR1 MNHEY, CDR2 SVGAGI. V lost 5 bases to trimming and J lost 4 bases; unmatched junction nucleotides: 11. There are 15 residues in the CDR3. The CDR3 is CASSPMRTGDYEQYF. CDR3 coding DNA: TGTGCCAGCAGTCCAATGAGGACAGGAGATTACGAGCAGTACTTC.

The CDR3 here is CASLLAGASQETQYF. DNA of the CDR3: TGTGCCAGCTTACTAGCGGGAGCCTCTCAAGAGACCCAGTACTTC. The chain is built from TRBV18 and TRBJ2-5; 11 bases fit TRBD2. The germline CDR1 and CDR2 sequences are KGHSH and LQKENI. The J segment lost 2 bases and the V segment lost 7 bases, leaving 6 bases of the junction unmatched. This CDR3 is 15 amino acids long.

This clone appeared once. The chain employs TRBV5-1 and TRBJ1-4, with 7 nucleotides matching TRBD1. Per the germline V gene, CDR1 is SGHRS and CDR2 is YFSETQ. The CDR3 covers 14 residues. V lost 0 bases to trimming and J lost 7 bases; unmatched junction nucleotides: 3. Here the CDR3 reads CASSLAGGGEKLFF. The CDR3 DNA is TGCGCCAGCAGCTTGGCAGGGGGAGGTGAAAAACTGTTTTTT.

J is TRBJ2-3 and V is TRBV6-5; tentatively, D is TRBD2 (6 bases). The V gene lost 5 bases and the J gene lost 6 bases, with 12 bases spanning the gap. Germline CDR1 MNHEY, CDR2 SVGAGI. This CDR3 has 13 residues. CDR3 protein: CASSPTGVDTQYF. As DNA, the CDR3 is TGTGCCAGCAGTCCTACGGGAGTTGATACGCAGTATTTT.

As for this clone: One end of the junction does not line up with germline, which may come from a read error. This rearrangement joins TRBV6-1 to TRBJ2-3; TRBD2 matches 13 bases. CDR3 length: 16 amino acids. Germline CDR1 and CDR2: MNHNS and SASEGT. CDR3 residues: CASSARTSGSRDTQYF. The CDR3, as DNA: TGTGCCAGCAGTGCTCGGACTAGCGGGAGCAGAGATACGCAGTATTTT.

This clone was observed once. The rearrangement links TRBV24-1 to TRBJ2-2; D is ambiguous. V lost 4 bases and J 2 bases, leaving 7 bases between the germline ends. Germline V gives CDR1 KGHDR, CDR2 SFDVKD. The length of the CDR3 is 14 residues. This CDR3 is CATSDLDNTGELFF. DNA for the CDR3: TGTGCCACCAGTGACCTAGATAACACCGGGGAGCTGTTTTTT.

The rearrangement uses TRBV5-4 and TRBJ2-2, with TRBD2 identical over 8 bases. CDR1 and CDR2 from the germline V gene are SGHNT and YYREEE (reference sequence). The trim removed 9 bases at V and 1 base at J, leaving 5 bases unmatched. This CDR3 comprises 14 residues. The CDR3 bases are TGTGCCATTAAAGCGGGAGTGAACACCGGGGAGCTGTTTTTT. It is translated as CAIKAGVNTGELFF.

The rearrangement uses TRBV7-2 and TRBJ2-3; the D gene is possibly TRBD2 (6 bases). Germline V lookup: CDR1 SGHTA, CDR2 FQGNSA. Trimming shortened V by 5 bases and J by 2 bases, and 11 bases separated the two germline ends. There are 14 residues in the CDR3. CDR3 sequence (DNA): TGTGCCAGCAGCCGCGGGATCCTCACAGATACGCAGTATTTT. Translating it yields CASSRGILTDTQYF.

CDR3: CASSEGGYSPLHF. The CDR3 nucleotides read TGTGCCAGCAGTGAAGGAGGATATTCACCCCTCCACTTT. The rearrangement links TRBV2 to TRBJ1-6; D is undetermined. V lost 1 base to trimming and J lost 8 bases, with 6 bases between them. The germline gives CDR1 SNHLY, CDR2 FYNNEI. The CDR3 is 13 residues long.

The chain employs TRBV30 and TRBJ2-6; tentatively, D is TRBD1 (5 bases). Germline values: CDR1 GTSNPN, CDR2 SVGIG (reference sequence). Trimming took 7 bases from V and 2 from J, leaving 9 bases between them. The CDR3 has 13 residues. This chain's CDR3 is CALSRAGANVLTF. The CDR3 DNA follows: TGTGCCTTAAGCAGGGCTGGGGCCAACGTCCTGACTTTC. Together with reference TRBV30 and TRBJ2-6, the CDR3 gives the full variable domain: SQTIHQWPATLVQPVGSPLSLECTVEGTSNPNLYWYRQAAGRGLQLLFYSVGIGQISSEVPQNLSASRPQDRQFILSSKKLLLSDSGFYLCALSRAGANVLTFGAGSRLTVL.

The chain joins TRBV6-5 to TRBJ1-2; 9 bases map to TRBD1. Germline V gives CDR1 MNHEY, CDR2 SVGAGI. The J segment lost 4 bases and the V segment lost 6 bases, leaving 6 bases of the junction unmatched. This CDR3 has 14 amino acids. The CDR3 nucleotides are TGTGCCAGCAGGGCGACAGGGGGTGGCTATGGCTACACCTTC. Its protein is CASRATGGGYGYTF.

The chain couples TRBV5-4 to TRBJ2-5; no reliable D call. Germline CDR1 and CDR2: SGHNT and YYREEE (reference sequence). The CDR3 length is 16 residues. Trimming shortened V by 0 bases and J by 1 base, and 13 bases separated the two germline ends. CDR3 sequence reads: CASSLGGVGRQETQYF. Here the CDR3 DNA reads TGTGCCAGCAGCTTGGGTGGAGTGGGTCGCCAAGAGACCCAGTACTTC.

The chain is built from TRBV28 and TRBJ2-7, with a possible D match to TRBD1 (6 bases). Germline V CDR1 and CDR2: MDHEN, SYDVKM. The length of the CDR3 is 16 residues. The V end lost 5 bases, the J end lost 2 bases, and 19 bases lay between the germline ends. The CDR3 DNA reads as TGTGCCAGCAGTAACTCCCTTTGGGGGCGCGCCTACGAGCAGTACTTC. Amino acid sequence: CASSNSLWGRAYEQYF. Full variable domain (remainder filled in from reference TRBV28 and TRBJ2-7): DVKVTQSSRYLVKRTGEKVFLECVQDMDHENMFWYRQDPGLGLRLIYFSYDVKMKEKGDIPEGYSVSREKKERFSLILESASTNQTSMYLCASSNSLWGRAYEQYFGPGTRLTVT.

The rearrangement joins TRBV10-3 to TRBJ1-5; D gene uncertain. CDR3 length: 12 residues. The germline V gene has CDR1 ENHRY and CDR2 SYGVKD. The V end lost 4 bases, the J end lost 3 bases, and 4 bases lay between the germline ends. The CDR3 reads CAISANNQPQHF. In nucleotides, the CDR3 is TGTGCCATCAGTGCCAACAATCAGCCCCAGCATTTT.

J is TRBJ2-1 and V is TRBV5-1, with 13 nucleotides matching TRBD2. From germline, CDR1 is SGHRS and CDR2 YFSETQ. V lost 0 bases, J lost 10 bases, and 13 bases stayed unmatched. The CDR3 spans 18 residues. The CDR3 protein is CASSLGSLTSGGKGEQFF. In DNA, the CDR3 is TGCGCCAGCAGCTTGGGGTCCCTGACTAGCGGGGGGAAGGGAGAGCAGTTCTTC.

The DNA for the CDR3 is TGTGCCAGCAGCGCGAGACTAGCGGTGACAGATACGCAGTATTTT. Translation gives CASSARLAVTDTQYF. This chain connects TRBV9 to TRBJ2-3; TRBD2 matches at 9 bases. Germline trimming cut 3 bases from V and 3 bases from J; bases unmatched to any gene: 5. The germline V gene encodes CDR1 SGDLS and CDR2 YYNGEE. The CDR3 is made up of 15 amino acids.

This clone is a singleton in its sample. The CDR3 is CASSMVPVEDQPQHF. The CDR3 region has the DNA TGTGCCAGTAGTATGGTCCCGGTGGAGGATCAGCCCCAGCATTTT. This rearrangement joins TRBV19 to TRBJ1-5; no definite D call. The CDR3 contains 15 residues. CDR1 is LNHDA, CDR2 SQIVND, per germline (reference sequence). V was pared by 3 bases and J by 5 bases, with 14 bases between. The whole variable domain, remainder taken from reference TRBV19 and TRBJ1-5, is DGGITQSPKYLFRKEGQNVTLSCEQNLNHDAMYWYRQDPGQGLRLIYYSQIVNDFQKGDIAEGYSVSREKKESFPLTVTSAQKNPTAFYLCASSMVPVEDQPQHFGDGTRLSIL.

CDR3 in amino acids: CASSLSWTGPDTQYF. As DNA, the CDR3 is TGCGCCAGCAGCTTGTCGTGGACAGGGCCAGATACGCAGTATTTT. The chain uses TRBV5-1 and TRBJ2-3, with TRBD1 matching 8 bases. V was clipped by 1 base and J by 4 bases; unmatched bases: 5. The length of the CDR3 is 15 residues. The germline V gene has CDR1 SGHRS and CDR2 YFSETQ.

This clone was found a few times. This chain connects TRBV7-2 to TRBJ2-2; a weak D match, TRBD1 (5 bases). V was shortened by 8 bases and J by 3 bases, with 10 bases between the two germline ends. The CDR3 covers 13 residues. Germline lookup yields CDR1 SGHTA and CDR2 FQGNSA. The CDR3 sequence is CASFQGDTGELFF. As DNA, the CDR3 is TGTGCCAGCTTTCAAGGGGACACCGGGGAGCTGTTTTTT.

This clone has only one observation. CDR3 nucleotides: TGTGCCAGCAGTTTACGACAGGGCATAACCTACGAGCAGTACTTC. This codes for CASSLRQGITYEQYF. The chain has TRBV27 and TRBJ2-7; TRBD1 matches 7 bases. Trimming took 2 bases from V and 2 from J; bases not matched to a gene: 6. The CDR3 length is 15 residues. Germline V gene lookup returns CDR1 MNHEY and CDR2 SMNVEV (reference sequence).

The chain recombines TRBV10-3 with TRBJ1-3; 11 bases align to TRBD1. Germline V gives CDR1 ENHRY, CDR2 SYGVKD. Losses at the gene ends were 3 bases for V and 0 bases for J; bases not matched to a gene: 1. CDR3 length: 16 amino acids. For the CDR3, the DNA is TGTGCCATCAGTGACGGGACAGGGGGCTCTGGAAACACCATATATTTT. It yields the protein CAISDGTGGSGNTIYF.

The DNA of the CDR3 is TGTGCCAGCTCACCGAGTTACAATGAGCAGTTCTTC. Encoded protein: CASSPSYNEQFF. The chain has TRBV18 and TRBJ2-1, with unresolved D. The V end lost 3 bases, the J end lost 4 bases, and 4 bases lay between the germline ends. Looked up from germline, CDR1 is KGHSH and CDR2 is LQKENI. The CDR3 spans 12 residues.

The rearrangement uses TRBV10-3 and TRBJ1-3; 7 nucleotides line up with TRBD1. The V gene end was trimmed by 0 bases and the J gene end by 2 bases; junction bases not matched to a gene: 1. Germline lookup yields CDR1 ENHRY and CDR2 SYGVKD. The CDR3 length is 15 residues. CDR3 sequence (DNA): TGTGCCATCAGTGAGTCGACAGGGACTGGAAACACCATATATTTT. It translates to CAISESTGTGNTIYF.

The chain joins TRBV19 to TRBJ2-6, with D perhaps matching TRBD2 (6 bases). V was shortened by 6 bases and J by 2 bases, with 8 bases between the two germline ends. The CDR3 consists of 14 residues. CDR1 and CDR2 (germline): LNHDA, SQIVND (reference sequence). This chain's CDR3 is CASRGGAGANVLTF. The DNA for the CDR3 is TGTGCCAGTAGGGGAGGAGCTGGGGCCAACGTCCTGACTTTC. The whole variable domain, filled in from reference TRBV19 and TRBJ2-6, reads DGGITQSPKYLFRKEGQNVTLSCEQNLNHDAMYWYRQDPGQGLRLIYYSQIVNDFQKGDIAEGYSVSREKKESFPLTVTSAQKNPTAFYLCASRGGAGANVLTFGAGSRLTVL.